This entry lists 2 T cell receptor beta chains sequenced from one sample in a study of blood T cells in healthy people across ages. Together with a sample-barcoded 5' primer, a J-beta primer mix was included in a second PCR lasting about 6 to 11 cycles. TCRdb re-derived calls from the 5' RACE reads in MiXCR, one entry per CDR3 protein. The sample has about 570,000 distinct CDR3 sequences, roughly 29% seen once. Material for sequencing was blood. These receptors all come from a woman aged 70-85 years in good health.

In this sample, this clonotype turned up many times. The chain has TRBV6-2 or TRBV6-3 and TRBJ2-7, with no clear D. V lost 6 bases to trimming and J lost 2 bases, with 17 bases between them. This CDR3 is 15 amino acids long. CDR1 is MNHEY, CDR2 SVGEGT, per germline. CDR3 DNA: TGTGCCAGCAGACCTACCGGGTCATCGGCCTACGAGCAGTACTTC. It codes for CASRPTGSSAYEQYF.

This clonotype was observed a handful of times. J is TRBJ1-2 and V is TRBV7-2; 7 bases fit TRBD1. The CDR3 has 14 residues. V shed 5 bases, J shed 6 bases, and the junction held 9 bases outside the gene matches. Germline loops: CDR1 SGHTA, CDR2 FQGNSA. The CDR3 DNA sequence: TGTGCCAGCAGCCCCTGGGACAGCTGGGATGGCTACACCTTC. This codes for CASSPWDSWDGYTF.